This T cell receptor beta chain was captured by sequencing in a study of cytomegalovirus exposure and HLA in healthy donors. Study results and caveats: Presence/absence analyses supposed approximately even sequencing depth among donors. In a later analysis, an Asian-associated ancestry cluster reportedly showed fewer N-insertions than the roughly 730-donor mean. The authors later linked a missense DCLRE1C variant to TCR beta V- and J-gene trimming.

Regarding this clone: The antigen is undetermined.

Germline V gene sequence: CDR1 MNHNS, CDR2 SASEGT. The V and J ends lost 4 bases and 0 bases, in that order; junction bases with no gene match: 6. The CDR3 is 16 residues long. Amplification used 60 Vbeta primers and 13 Jbeta primers. Original processing notes: In a later analysis, around 10 million of tens of millions of unique beta chains occurred in at least two donors. TCRdb's table, derived via immunoSEQ multiplex PCR, lists solely in-frame clones and lacks some. V and J calls and clone size are copied from that table; D and trimming were computed from the DNA. Of hundreds of thousands of clones detected, approximately 83% appear once; the ten largest clones hold approximately 0.71%.

The sample was PBMCs. This TCR came from a boy between 2 and 10 years old in good health and CMV-seronegative. The V gene is TRBV6-1, the J gene TRBJ2-4; 7 bases are shared with TRBD2. CDR3 residues: CASSGPSGVAKNIQYF. The CDR3 nucleotides read TGTGCCAGCAGTGGTCCAAGCGGGGTAGCCAAAAACATTCAGTACTTC.